The 13 T cell receptor beta chains below were found in one sample sequenced in a study of cytomegalovirus exposure and HLA in healthy donors. It was with 60 Vbeta and 13 Jbeta primers that the PCR ran. Method: immunoSEQ multiplex PCR; TCRdb's copy keeps in-frame clones and lacks some. The sample contains roughly 70,000 clones, around 74% of which appear only once. The sequencing sample was made of PBMCs. The receptor set was obtained from a human donor in good health.

V is TRBV4-1 and J is TRBJ2-2; TRBD1 aligns across 7 bases. V trimming: 2 bases; J trimming: 3 bases; junction bases outside the gene matches: 9. The germline gives CDR1 MGHRA, CDR2 YSYEKL. The CDR3 contains 17 residues. CDR3 protein: CASSQSIGTAHTGELFF. As DNA, the CDR3 is TGCGCCAGCAGCCAATCAATAGGGACAGCCCACACCGGGGAGCTGTTTTTT.

J is TRBJ1-1 and V is TRBV19; D possibly corresponds to TRBD1 (6 bases). This CDR3 has 10 residues. Trimming stripped 7 bases from V and 9 bases from J, with 9 bases between. Germline CDR1 and CDR2: LNHDA and SQIVND (reference sequence). The CDR3 DNA reads TGTGCCAGTATCAGGGGCCAAGCTTTCTTT. Its translation is CASIRGQAFF.

CDR3 protein: CASNTGENGYTF. The CDR3 nucleotides are TGTGCCAGCAACACAGGGGAGAATGGCTACACCTTC. The chain has TRBV6-1 and TRBJ1-2, with TRBD1 matching over 7 bases. The germline CDR1 and CDR2 sequences are MNHNS and SASEGT. CDR3 length: 12 residues. After removal of 7 bases from V and 6 bases from J, the junction contained 5 bases not matched to a gene.

The rearrangement links TRBV4-2 to TRBJ2-3; 7 nucleotides align to TRBD2. Germline V CDR1 and CDR2: LGHNA, YNFKEQ. V gave up 1 base and J gave up 5 bases; unmatched junction bases: 15. The CDR3 is made up of 18 amino acids. This CDR3 is CASSQVVEAGPPGDTQYF. CDR3 in DNA: TGTGCCAGCAGCCAAGTGGTCGAAGCGGGACCCCCAGGAGATACGCAGTATTTT.

The DNA for the CDR3 is TGTGCCAGCAGTGCAGGGGCTAAAACCGGGGAGCTGTTTTTT. Amino acids: CASSAGAKTGELFF. This chain connects TRBV7-3 to TRBJ2-2; possibly TRBD1 for D (6 bases). This CDR3 contains 14 residues. V lost 6 bases and J 5 bases, leaving 13 bases between the germline ends. Germline V lookup: CDR1 SGHTA, CDR2 FQGTGA.

V usage is TRBV5-6 and J usage is TRBJ1-4, with D possibly matching TRBD1 (5 bases). Trimming took off 2 bases at V and 3 bases at J, with 17 bases between the two ends. There are 17 residues in the CDR3. Germline values: CDR1 SGHDT, CDR2 YYEEEE. CDR3 sequence (DNA): TGTGCCAGCAGCTTTACACTTGGGGCAACTGCTAATGAAAAACTGTTTTTT. Translation gives CASSFTLGATANEKLFF.

V usage is TRBV5-1 and J usage is TRBJ1-3; 7 nucleotides line up with TRBD1. The CDR3 has 16 residues. The germline V gene has CDR1 SGHRS and CDR2 YFSETQ. The trim removed 4 bases at V and 2 bases at J, leaving 9 bases unmatched. Here the CDR3 reads CASSLDPDRAGNTIYF. The DNA for the CDR3 is TGCGCCAGCAGCCTGGACCCTGACAGGGCTGGAAACACCATATATTTT.

The chain recombines TRBV2 with TRBJ2-5; D call uncertain. Trimming stripped 6 bases from V and 0 bases from J, with 8 bases between. This CDR3 is built from 13 residues. Germline V gene sequence: CDR1 SNHLY, CDR2 FYNNEI. CDR3 in DNA: TGTGCCAGCAGGCGAACGTACCAAGAGACCCAGTACTTC. It codes for CASRRTYQETQYF.

The gene calls are TRBV5-4 and TRBJ2-5; 10 positions agree with TRBD1. Germline CDR1 and CDR2: SGHNT and YYREEE (reference sequence). V lost 4 bases and J lost 2; bases outside the gene matches: 11. The CDR3 runs to 17 residues. The CDR3 reads CASSARGQGVWQETQYF. CDR3 coding DNA: TGTGCCAGCAGCGCCAGAGGACAGGGGGTATGGCAAGAGACCCAGTACTTC. The whole variable domain, remainder taken from reference TRBV5-4 and TRBJ2-5, is ETGVTQSPTHLIKTRGQQVTLRCSSQSGHNTVSWYQQALGQGPQFIFQYYREEENGRGNFPPRFSGLQFPNYSSELNVNALELDDSALYLCASSARGQGVWQETQYFGPGTRLLVL.

The chain recombines TRBV10-1 with TRBJ1-2; D remains ambiguous. The germline V and J ends were trimmed by 3 bases and 4 bases, with 12 bases remaining between them. The CDR3 is made up of 14 amino acids. Germline lookup yields CDR1 WNHNN and CDR2 SYGVQD (reference sequence). CDR3 DNA: TGCGCCAGCAGTGACGGCAGGTTCCCCTATGGCTACACCTTC. Encoded protein: CASSDGRFPYGYTF.

The chain has TRBV28 and TRBJ1-1; D possibly corresponds to TRBD1 (5 bases). Germline V gene sequence: CDR1 MDHEN, CDR2 SYDVKM. CDR3 length: 14 amino acids. Deletions cut 5 bases from V and 3 bases from J, with 13 bases between. The CDR3 protein is CASSPGGRDTEAFF. The CDR3 nucleotides read TGTGCCAGCAGTCCGGGGGGTAGGGACACTGAAGCTTTCTTT.

This chain joins TRBV6-1 and TRBJ1-1, with a weak D call TRBD1 (6 bases). The germline CDR1 and CDR2 sequences are MNHNS and SASEGT. The V gene lost 2 bases and the J gene lost 4 bases, with 8 bases spanning the gap. The CDR3 is 13 residues long. The DNA of the CDR3 is TGTGCCAGCAGTGAACTGGGGGCCACTGAAGCTTTCTTT. Its protein is CASSELGATEAFF.

This clone showed up just once. This chain uses TRBV29-1 with TRBJ2-7, with 9 bases aligning to TRBD1. The germline gives CDR1 SQVTM, CDR2 ANQGSEA. Unmatched junction bases numbered 5, after V lost 4 bases and J lost 1 base. This CDR3 has 14 amino acids. The CDR3 loop is CSVGDREASYEQYF. Written as DNA, the CDR3 is TGCAGCGTTGGGGACAGGGAGGCATCCTACGAGCAGTACTTC.